Sequencing of this T cell receptor (beta chain) was carried out in a study of blood T cell repertoires in COVID-19. The wider study: The United States, Italy and Spain provided the acute and convalescent COVID-19 samples. PBMCs, B-cell-depleted T cells, or T cells provided the cDNA or gDNA that made up the material.

Original processing methods: Reference gene primer amplification gave nucleated cell count estimates. Clones were sequenced by immunoSEQ multiplex PCR, and TCRdb holds only the in-frame ones, with some missing. From that table come the V and J calls and clone size; the DNA was used to work out D and trimming. Of about 260,000 clones listed, 86% are singletons. The CDR3 spans 15 residues. The V end lost 3 bases, the J end lost 4 bases, and 16 bases lay between the germline ends. In germline, CDR1 is MDHEN, CDR2 SYDVKM. The sequence was obtained from a man between 18 and 35 years old with active or convalescent COVID-19. This chain uses TRBV28 with TRBJ2-7; possible D gene TRBD1, 6 bases. Sample: peripheral blood. CDR3 DNA: TGTGCCAGCAGTTTTCAGGCTACGAGGGGGTACGAGCAGTACTTC. Amino acid sequence: CASSFQATRGYEQYF. Full variable domain (outside the CDR3, taken from reference TRBV28 and TRBJ2-7): DVKVTQSSRYLVKRTGEKVFLECVQDMDHENMFWYRQDPGLGLRLIYFSYDVKMKEKGDIPEGYSVSREKKERFSLILESASTNQTSMYLCASSFQATRGYEQYFGPGTRLTVT.